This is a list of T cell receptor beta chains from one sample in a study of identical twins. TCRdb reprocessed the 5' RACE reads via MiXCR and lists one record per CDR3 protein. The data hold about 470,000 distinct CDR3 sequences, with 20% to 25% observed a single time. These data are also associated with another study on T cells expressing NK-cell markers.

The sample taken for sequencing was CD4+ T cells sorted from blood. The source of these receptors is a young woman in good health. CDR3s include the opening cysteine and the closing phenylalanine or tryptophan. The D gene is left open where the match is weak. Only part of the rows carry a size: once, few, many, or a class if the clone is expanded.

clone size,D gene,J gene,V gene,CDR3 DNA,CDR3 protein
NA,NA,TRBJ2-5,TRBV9,TGTGCCAGCAGCGTAGGGGATTACCAAGAGACCCAGTACTTC,CASSVGDYQETQYF
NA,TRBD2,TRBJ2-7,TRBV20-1,TGCAGTGCTAGAGACTATGCATCGTGGGCTAGCGGGACCTACGAGCAGTACTTC,CSARDYASWASGTYEQYF
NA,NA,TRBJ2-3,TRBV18,TGTGCCAGCTCACCATGGGCTGGGGACCCAGACACAGATACGCAGTATTTT,CASSPWAGDPDTDTQYF
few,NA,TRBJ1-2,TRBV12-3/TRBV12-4,TGTGCCAGCAGACTCTTAAACTATGGCTACACCTTC,CASRLLNYGYTF
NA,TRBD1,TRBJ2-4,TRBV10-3,TGTGCCATCAGTGAGAGCCCCGGGACAGAGAAAAACATTCAGTACTTC,CAISESPGTEKNIQYF
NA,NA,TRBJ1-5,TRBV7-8,TGTGCCAGCAGCTTAGCGCTTTATAGGGAGACTTATAGCAATCAGCCCCAGCATTTT,CASSLALYRETYSNQPQHF
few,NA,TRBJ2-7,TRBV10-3,TGTGCCATCAGGGGGGCCTACGAGCAGTACTTC,CAIRGAYEQYF
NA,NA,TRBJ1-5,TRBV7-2,TGTGCCAGCAGCAGGGGGTCCGGACTAAATCAGCCCCAGCATTTT,CASSRGSGLNQPQHF
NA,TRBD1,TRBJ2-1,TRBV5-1,TGCGCCAGCAGCCAGCAGGGACAGCACTCCTACAATGAGCAGTTCTTC,CASSQQGQHSYNEQFF
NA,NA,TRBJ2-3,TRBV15,TGTGCCACCAGCAGAGACCAACCAGATACGCAGTATTTT,CATSRDQPDTQYF
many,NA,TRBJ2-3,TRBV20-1,TGCAGTGTCTCCGGGCACGTCCCCACAGATACGCAGTATTTT,CSVSGHVPTDTQYF
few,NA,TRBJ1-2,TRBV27,TGTGCCAGCATAGGCTTAACAGCTCCTAACTATGGCTACACCTTC,CASIGLTAPNYGYTF
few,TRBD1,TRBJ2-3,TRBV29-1,TGCAGCGTTGACGACAGGGGGATCGCAGATACGCAGTATTTT,CSVDDRGIADTQYF
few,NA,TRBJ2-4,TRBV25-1,TGTGCCAGCAGTGGCTCCGGGACCTACCTCAAAAACATTCAGTACTTC,CASSGSGTYLKNIQYF
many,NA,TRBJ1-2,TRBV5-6,TGTGCCAGCAGCTTGCTCGGACCTCAGCCGGTCACCTTC,CASSLLGPQPVTF
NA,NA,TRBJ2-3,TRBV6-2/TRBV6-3,TGTGCCAGCAGACCCCGGGACCGAAGCACAGATACGCAGTATTTT,CASRPRDRSTDTQYF
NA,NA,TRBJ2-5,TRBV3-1,TGTGCCAGCAGCCCTGGGCTAATCCAAGAGACCCAGTACTTC,CASSPGLIQETQYF
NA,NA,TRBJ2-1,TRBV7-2,TGTGCCAGCAGCCCGGGGGGCACTGTTAATGAGCAGTTCTTC,CASSPGGTVNEQFF
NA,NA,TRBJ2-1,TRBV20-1,TGCAGTGCTAGACGTACAGGGAAAGAGCAGTTCTTC,CSARRTGKEQFF
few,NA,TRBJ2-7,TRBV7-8,TGTGCCAGCAGCTTAACGGGACTCGTCTACGAGCAGTACTTC,CASSLTGLVYEQYF
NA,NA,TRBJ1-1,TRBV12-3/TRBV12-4,TGTGCCAGCAGCAAGACAGTGGAGACTGAAGCTTTCTTT,CASSKTVETEAFF
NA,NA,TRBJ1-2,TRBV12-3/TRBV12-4,TGTGCCAGCAGTTTAGACGGCGAGAGTGGCTACACCTTC,CASSLDGESGYTF
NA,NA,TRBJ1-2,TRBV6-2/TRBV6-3,TGTGCCAGCAGTTACTCGAATATCGACAGGAGCTATGGCTACACCTTC,CASSYSNIDRSYGYTF
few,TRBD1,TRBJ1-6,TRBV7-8,TGTGCCAGCAGTTCAGGTTGGACAGGGGGCAATTCACCCCTCCACTTT,CASSSGWTGGNSPLHF